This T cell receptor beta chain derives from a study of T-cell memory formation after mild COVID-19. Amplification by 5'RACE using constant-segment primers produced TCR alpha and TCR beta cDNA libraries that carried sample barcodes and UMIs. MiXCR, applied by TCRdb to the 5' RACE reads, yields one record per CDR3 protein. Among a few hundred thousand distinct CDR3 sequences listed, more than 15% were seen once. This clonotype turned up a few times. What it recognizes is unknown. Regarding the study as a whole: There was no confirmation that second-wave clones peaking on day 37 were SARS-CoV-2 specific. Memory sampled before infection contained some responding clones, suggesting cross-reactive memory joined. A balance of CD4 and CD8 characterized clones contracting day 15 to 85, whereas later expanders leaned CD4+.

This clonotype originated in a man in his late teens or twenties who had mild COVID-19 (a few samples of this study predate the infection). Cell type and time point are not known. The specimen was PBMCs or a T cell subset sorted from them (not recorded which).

The CDR3, as DNA: TGTGCCAGCAGTTTCGGGGGTGGCTACACCTTC. It translates to CASSFGGGYTF. The J gene is TRBJ1-2, the V gene TRBV28; D perhaps matches TRBD1 (5 bases). This CDR3 has 11 amino acids. Trimming removed 3 bases at V and 7 bases at J, with 6 bases between. CDR1 and CDR2 from the germline V gene are MDHEN and SYDVKM.